This TCR beta chain emerged from a study of T cell responses to AZD1222 COVID-19 vaccine. Findings of the study overall: Only a handful of AZD1222 recipients, several in all, had baseline seropositivity. Regions 160-218 and 743-854 held dominance among vaccine-associated CD4 TCRs, which spanned spike.

Concerning this clone: The antigen is not known.

Clones were sequenced by immunoSEQ multiplex PCR, and TCRdb holds only the in-frame ones, with some missing. The data show about 110,000 clones, roughly 87% seen once. Recipients boosted at about 4 weeks or about 12 weeks are pooled. The CDR3 runs 12 residues. CDR1 is SGHTS, CDR2 YDEGEE, per germline. Trimming left V 4 bases short and J 2 bases short, with 6 bases between. The material was peripheral blood, obtained 28 days after the second AZD1222 dose. The receptor was isolated from an adult who received the AZD1222 COVID-19 vaccine. The chain is built from TRBV5-8 and TRBJ1-1; D uncertain. CDR3 sequence: CASSLLNTEAFF. The CDR3 bases are TGTGCCAGCAGCCTCCTTAACACTGAAGCTTTCTTT.